This TCR beta chain was sequenced in a study of molecular identifiers for immune sequencing clone quantification. Study results and caveats: Sizes of clones that are highly expanded could be underestimated (if identical TCR molecules share a barcode). The study found clones above 20 RNA copies held over 98% of effector molecules and under 1% in naive cells. Spiked-in Jurkat TCR RNA corresponding to one cell was reported as detectable against more than 750,000 naive cells.

This clonotype was recorded many times. Antigen specificity is unknown. Via MiXCR, TCRdb re-called the PCR reads, giving one row per CDR3 protein. The table records about 640,000 distinct CDR3 sequences, 20% of them present only once. Input material: naive CD8+ T cells from blood, with Jurkat cell RNA spiked in. The subset here: FACS-sorted CD8+CD4-CCR7+CD45RA+ naive T cells. The source is a human donor in good health. Some libraries in this study had Jurkat cell RNA spiked in.

The CDR3 nucleotides are TGTGCCAGTAGTATTCACACCGGGGAGCTGTTTTTT. As protein: CASSIHTGELFF. The V gene is TRBV19, the J gene TRBJ2-2; D call uncertain. Germline CDR1 is LNHDA and CDR2 is SQIVND (reference sequence). V was trimmed by 3 bases and J by 3 bases, leaving 2 bases between them. This CDR3 comprises 12 residues.